This T cell receptor (beta chain) originates from a study of high-grade serous ovarian cancer treatment subgroups. Study-level information: Each sample yielded on average approximately 7,500 unique TCR beta rearrangements from approximately 15,000 reads.

Concerning this clone itself: Other DNA sequences of this sample code for an identical CDR3.

Tumor tissue was taken before any definitive surgery or chemotherapy was given. Sequenced by immunoSEQ multiplex PCR; TCRdb stores in-frame clones only, minus some. Of roughly 1,600 clones listed, more than 60% are singletons. This clonotype originated in a human donor with high-grade serous ovarian cancer. Material: tumor tissue.

The CDR3 nucleotides are TGCGCCAGCAGCTTGACGGCAGGGGGAGGCTACGAGCAGTACTTC. Amino acids: CASSLTAGGGYEQYF. The rearrangement links TRBV5-1 to TRBJ2-7; TRBD1 is a possible D gene (7 bases). V lost 1 base and J lost 3, with 14 bases in between. Germline V gene lookup returns CDR1 SGHRS and CDR2 YFSETQ. The CDR3 contains 15 residues.